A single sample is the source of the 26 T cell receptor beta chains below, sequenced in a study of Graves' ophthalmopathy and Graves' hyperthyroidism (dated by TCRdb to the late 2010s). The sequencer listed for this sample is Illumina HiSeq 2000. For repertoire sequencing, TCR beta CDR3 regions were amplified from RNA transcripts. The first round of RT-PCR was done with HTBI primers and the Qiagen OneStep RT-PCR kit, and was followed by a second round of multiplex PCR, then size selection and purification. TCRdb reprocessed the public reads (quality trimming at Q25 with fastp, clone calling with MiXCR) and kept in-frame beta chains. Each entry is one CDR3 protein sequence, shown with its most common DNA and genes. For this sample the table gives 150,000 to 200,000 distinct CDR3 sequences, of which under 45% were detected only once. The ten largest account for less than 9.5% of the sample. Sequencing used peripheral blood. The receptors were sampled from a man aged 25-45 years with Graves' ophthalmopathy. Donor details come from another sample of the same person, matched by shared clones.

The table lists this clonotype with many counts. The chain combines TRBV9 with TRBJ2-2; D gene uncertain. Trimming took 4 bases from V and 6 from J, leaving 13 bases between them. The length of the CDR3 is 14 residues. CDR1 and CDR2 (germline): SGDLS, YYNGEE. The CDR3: CASSPIIRAGELFF. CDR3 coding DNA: TGTGCCAGCAGCCCAATTATTAGGGCCGGGGAGCTGTTTTTT.

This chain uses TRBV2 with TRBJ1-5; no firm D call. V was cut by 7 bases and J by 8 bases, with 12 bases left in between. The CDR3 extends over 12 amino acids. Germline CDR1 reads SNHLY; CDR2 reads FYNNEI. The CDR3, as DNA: TGTGCCAGCAACATCGGGTCTAAGCCCCAGCATTTT. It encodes CASNIGSKPQHF.

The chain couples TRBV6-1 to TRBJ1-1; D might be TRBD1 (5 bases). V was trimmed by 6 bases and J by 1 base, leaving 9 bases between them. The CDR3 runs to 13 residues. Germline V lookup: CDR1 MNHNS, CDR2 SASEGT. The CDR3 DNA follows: TGTGCCAGCAGGGACGGGACGAACACTGAAGCTTTCTTT. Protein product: CASRDGTNTEAFF.

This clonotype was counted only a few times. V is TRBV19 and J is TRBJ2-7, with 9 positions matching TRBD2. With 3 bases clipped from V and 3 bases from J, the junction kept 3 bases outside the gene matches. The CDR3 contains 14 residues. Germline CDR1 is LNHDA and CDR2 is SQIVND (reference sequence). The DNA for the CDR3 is TGTGCCAGTAGTATCGCGGGAGGGGTCTACGAGCAGTACTTC. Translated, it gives CASSIAGGVYEQYF.

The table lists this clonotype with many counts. CDR3 in amino acids: CASSQGLAMETQYF. The CDR3 DNA reads as TGTGCCAGCAGCCAGGGACTAGCGATGGAGACCCAGTACTTC. V usage is TRBV5-6 and J usage is TRBJ2-5; TRBD2 matches at 10 bases. There are 14 residues in the CDR3. CDR1 SGHDT and CDR2 YYEEEE come from the germline V gene. Trimming cost V 4 bases and J 5 bases; bases outside gene matches: 5. Together with reference TRBV5-6 and TRBJ2-5, the CDR3 gives the full variable domain: DAGVTQSPTHLIKTRGQQVTLRCSPKSGHDTVSWYQQALGQGPQFIFQYYEEEERQRGNFPDRFSGHQFPNYSSELNVNALLLGDSALYLCASSQGLAMETQYFGPGTRLLVL.

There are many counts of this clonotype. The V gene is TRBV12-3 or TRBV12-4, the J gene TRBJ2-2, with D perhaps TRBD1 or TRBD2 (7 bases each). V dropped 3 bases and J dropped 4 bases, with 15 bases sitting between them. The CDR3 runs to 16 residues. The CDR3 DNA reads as TGTGCCAGCAGTTTTGGGGGAGGGGGCGGCACCGGGGAGCTGTTTTTT. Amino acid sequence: CASSFGGGGGTGELFF.

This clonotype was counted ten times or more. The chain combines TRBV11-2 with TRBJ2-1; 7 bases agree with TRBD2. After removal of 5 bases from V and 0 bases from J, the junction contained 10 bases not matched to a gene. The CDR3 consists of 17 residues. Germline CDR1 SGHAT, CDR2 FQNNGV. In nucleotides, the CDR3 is TGTGCCAGCAGCGAAGAACTAGCGACCCCCTCCTACAATGAGCAGTTCTTC. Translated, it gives CASSEELATPSYNEQFF.

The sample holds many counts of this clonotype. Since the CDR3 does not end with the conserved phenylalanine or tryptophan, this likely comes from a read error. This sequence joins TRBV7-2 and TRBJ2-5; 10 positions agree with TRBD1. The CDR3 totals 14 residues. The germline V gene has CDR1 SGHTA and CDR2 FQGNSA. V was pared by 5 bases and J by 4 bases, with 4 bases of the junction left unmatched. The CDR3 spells CASSPDRGIETQYS. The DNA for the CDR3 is TGTGCCAGCAGCCCGGACAGGGGGATAGAGACCCAGTACTCC.

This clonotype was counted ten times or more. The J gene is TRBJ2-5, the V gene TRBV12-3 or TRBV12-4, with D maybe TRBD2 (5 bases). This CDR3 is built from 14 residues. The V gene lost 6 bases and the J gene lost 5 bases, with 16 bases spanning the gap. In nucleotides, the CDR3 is TGTGCCAGCAGGGGCTTACGGGAAATGGAGACCCAGTACTTC. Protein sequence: CASRGLREMETQYF.

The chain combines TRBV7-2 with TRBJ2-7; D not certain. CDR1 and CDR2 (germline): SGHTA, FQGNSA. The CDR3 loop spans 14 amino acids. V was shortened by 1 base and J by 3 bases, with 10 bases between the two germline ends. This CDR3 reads CASSLVGKVYEQYF. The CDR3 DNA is TGTGCCAGCAGCTTAGTGGGGAAAGTCTACGAGCAGTACTTC.

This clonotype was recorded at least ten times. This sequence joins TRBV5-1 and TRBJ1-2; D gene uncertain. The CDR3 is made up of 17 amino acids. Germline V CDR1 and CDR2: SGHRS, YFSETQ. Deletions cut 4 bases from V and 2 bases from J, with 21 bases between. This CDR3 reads CASSLGEWGDTNYGYTF. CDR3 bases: TGCGCCAGCAGCCTTGGAGAGTGGGGAGACACGAACTATGGCTACACCTTC.

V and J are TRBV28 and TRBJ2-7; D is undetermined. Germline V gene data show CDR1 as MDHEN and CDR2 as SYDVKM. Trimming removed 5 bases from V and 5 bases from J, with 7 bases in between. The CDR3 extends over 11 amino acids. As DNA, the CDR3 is TGTGCCAGCAGTCTTGTTCACGAGCAGTACTTC. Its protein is CASSLVHEQYF.

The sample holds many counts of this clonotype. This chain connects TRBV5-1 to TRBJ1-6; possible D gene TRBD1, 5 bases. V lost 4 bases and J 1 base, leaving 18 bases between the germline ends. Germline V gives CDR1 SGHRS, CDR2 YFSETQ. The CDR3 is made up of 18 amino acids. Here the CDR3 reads CASSPGPQGASYNSPLHF. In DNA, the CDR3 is TGCGCCAGCAGCCCAGGACCGCAGGGTGCATCCTATAATTCACCCCTCCACTTT.

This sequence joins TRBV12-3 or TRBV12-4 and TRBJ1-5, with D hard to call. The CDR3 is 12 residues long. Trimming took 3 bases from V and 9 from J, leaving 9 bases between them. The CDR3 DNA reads TGTGCCAGCAGTTTGACTTCCTCGCCCCAGCATTTT. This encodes CASSLTSSPQHF.

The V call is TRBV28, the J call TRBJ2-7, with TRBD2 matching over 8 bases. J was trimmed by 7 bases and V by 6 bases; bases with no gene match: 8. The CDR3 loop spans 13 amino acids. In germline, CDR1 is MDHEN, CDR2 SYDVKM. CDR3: CASRTSESLEQYF. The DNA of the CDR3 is TGTGCCAGCAGGACTAGCGAGAGCTTGGAGCAGTACTTC.

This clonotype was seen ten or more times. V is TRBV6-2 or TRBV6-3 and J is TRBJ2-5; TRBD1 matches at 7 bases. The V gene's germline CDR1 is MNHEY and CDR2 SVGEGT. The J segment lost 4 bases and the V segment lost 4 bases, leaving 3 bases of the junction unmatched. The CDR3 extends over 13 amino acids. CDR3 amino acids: CASSFPGGETQYF. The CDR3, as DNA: TGTGCCAGCAGTTTCCCAGGGGGAGAGACCCAGTACTTC.

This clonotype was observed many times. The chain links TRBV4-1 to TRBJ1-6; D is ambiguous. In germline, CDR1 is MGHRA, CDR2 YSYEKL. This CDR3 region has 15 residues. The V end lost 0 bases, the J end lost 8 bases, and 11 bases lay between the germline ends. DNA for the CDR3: TGCGCCAGCAGCCAAGATCGAGACGGATATTCACCCCTCCACTTT. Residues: CASSQDRDGYSPLHF.

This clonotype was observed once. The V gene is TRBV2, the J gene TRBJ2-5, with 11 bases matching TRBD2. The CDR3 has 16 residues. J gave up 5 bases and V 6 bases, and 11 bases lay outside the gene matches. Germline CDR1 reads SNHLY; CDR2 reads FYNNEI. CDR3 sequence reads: CASSQGTSGTGETQYF. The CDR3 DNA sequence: TGTGCCAGCAGCCAAGGGACTAGCGGAACCGGGGAGACCCAGTACTTC.

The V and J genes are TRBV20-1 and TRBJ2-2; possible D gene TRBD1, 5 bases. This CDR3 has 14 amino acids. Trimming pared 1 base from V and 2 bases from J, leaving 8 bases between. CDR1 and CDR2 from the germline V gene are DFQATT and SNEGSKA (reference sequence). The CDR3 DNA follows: TGCAGTGCTAGAGGGGGCGGTAACACCGGGGAGCTGTTTTTT. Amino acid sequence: CSARGGGNTGELFF.

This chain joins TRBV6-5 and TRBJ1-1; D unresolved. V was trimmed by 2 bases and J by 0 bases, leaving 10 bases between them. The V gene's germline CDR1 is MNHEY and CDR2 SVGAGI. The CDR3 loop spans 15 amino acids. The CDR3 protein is CASSYRATMNTEAFF. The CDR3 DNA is TGTGCCAGCAGTTACCGGGCCACGATGAACACTGAAGCTTTCTTT.

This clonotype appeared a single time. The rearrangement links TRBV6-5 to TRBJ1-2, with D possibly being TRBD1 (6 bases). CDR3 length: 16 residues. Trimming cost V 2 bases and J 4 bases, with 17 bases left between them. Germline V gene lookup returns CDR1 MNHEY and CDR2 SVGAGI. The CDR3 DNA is TGTGCCAGCAGTTACGGGAGAGGCAGGGGCGGCTATGGCTACACCTTC. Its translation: CASSYGRGRGGYGYTF.

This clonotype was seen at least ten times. CDR3 bases: TGTGCCAGCAGTTTAGGGCGGGAGAGGGAGACCCAGTACTTC. Translation: CASSLGRERETQYF. The chain has TRBV12-3 or TRBV12-4 and TRBJ2-5; 7 bases agree with TRBD2. CDR3 length: 14 residues. V lost 1 base and J lost 5; bases outside the gene matches: 4.

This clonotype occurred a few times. CDR3 sequence (DNA): TGTGCCAGCAGTACCTCACCGAACACCATATATTTT. Translating it yields CASSTSPNTIYF. The gene calls are TRBV12-3 or TRBV12-4 and TRBJ1-3; no clear D gene. The V gene lost 5 bases and the J gene lost 7 bases, with 9 bases spanning the gap. CDR3 length: 12 residues.

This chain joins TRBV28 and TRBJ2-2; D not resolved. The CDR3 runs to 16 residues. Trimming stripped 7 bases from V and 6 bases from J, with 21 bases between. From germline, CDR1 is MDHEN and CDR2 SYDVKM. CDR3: CASKRRQQPLPGELFF. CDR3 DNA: TGTGCCAGCAAGAGAAGGCAACAGCCCTTACCCGGGGAGCTGTTTTTT.

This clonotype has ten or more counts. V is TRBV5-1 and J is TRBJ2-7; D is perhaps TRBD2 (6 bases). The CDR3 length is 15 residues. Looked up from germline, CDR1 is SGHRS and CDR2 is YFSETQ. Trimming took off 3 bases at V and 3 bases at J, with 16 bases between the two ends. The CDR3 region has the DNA TGCGCCAGCAGCTCCTTCTGGGGACTTCTCTACGAGCAGTACTTC. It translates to CASSSFWGLLYEQYF. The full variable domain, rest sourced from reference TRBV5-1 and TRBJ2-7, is KAGVTQTPRYLIKTRGQQVTLSCSPISGHRSVSWYQQTPGQGLQFLFEYFSETQRNKGNFPGRFSGRQFSNSRSEMNVSTLELGDSALYLCASSSFWGLLYEQYFGPGTRLTVT.

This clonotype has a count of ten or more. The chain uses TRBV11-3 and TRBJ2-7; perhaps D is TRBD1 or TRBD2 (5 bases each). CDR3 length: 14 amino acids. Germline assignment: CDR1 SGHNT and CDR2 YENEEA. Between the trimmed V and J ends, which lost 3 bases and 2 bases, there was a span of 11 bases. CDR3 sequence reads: CASSFTGTTYEQYF. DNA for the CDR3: TGTGCCAGCAGCTTCACCGGGACGACCTACGAGCAGTACTTC.